This TCR beta chain was found in a study of OX40 agonist ivuxolimab in advanced cancers. In the case of this clone: Other nucleotide sequences from this sample produce the same CDR3.

V lost 1 base to trimming and J lost 6 bases, with 3 bases between them. The CDR3 consists of 11 residues. CDR1 is SEHNR and CDR2 is FQNEAQ in the germline V gene (reference sequence). Sequencing was performed with immunoSEQ multiplex PCR; in TCRdb, only in-frame clones are kept and a portion is missing. The sample contains roughly 120,000 clones, 80% to 95% of which appear only once. V is TRBV7-9 and J is TRBJ1-1; D not resolved. The sample here was CD4+ or CD8+ T cells sorted from blood, taken in a trial of the OX40 agonist ivuxolimab. The sequence was obtained from an adult with an advanced solid tumor such as melanoma, head and neck, liver or kidney cancer. The CDR3 DNA follows: TGTGCCAGCAGCTTAGAAGCTGAAGCTTTCTTT. Its protein is CASSLEAEAFF. Looking up the rest from reference TRBV7-9 and TRBJ1-1 gives the full variable domain: DTGVSQNPRHKITKRGQNVTFRCDPISEHNRLYWYRQTLGQGPEFLTYFQNEAQLEKSRLLSDRFSAERPKGSFSTLEIQRTEQGDSAMYLCASSLEAEAFFGQGTRLTVV.